This T cell receptor beta chain was obtained from a study of cytomegalovirus exposure and HLA in healthy donors. This clone was detected once. Repertoires were generated with immunoSEQ multiplex PCR, while TCRdb's copy carries only in-frame clones and drops some. The table lists tens of thousands of clones, around 97% of them singletons. This TCR was recovered from a woman under 30 in good health and CMV-seropositive. The sample was PBMCs.

The CDR3 reads CASSLDRGREQYF. In DNA, the CDR3 is TGTGCCAGCAGCTTGGACAGGGGGCGAGAGCAGTACTTC. The chain carries TRBV7-9 and TRBJ2-7; 11 nucleotides line up with TRBD1. Germline loops: CDR1 SEHNR, CDR2 FQNEAQ (reference sequence). J lost 7 bases, V lost 3 bases, and 2 bases had no gene match. CDR3 length equals 13 residues.